This is a list of T cell receptor beta chains from one sample in a study of T cell changes during pregnancy in multiple sclerosis. Clones were sequenced by immunoSEQ multiplex PCR, and TCRdb holds only the in-frame ones, with some missing. The sample has fewer than 80,000 clones, around 94% seen once. The starting material was CD4+ T cells from peripheral blood mononuclear cells, obtained after pregnancy. The receptor source for this set is a female donor with multiple sclerosis, enrolled in a pregnancy study. The CDR3 runs from the conserved cysteine through the conserved F or W. The D gene is left open where the match is weak. Only part of the rows carry a size: once, few, many, or a class if the clone is expanded.

j_call	v_call	d_call	clone_size	cdr3_nt	cdr3_aa
TRBJ2-5	TRBV7-2	TRBD2	-	TGTGCCAGCAGCCCAGGGACTAGCGGGGCCCCTCAAGAGACCCAGTACTTC	CASSPGTSGAPQETQYF
TRBJ2-7	TRBV19	TRBD2	-	TGTGCCAGTAGAAGACTAGCGGAATCCTACGAGCAGTACTTC	CASRRLAESYEQYF
TRBJ1-6	TRBV4-3	TRBD1	-	TGCGCCAGCAGCCACAGGGGGCTCGGTTCACCCCTCCACTTT	CASSHRGLGSPLHF
TRBJ2-1	TRBV18	TRBD2	-	TGTGCCAGCTCACTGGGGCTAGCGGGAACCAATGAGCAGTTCTTC	CASSLGLAGTNEQFF
TRBJ1-1	TRBV2	TRBD1	-	TGTGCCAGCAGTTTAGACAGGGGGTTCGGTGAAGCTTTCTTT	CASSLDRGFGEAFF
TRBJ1-2	TRBV28	TRBD1	once	TGTGCCAGCATCAGGACAGGGCAAGGCTACACCTTC	CASIRTGQGYTF
TRBJ1-2	TRBV5-6	-	once	TGTGCCAGCAGCCCCACTATTAACTATGGCTACACCTTC	CASSPTINYGYTF
TRBJ1-5	TRBV19	-	-	TGTGCCACCTCTTACCGGGAGTACGGGAATCAGCCCCAGCATTTT	CATSYREYGNQPQHF
TRBJ1-5	TRBV19	-	-	TGTGCCAGTAGCTCCGTCGGGCAGCCCCAGCATTTT	CASSSVGQPQHF
TRBJ2-1	TRBV11-2	-	-	TGTGCCAGCAGCTTAGAAGGGAGATGGTACAATGAGCAGTTCTTC	CASSLEGRWYNEQFF
TRBJ1-2	TRBV19	-	-	TGTGCCAGTAGTATAGAGCCGGGGAACTATGGCTACACCTTC	CASSIEPGNYGYTF
TRBJ1-1	TRBV7-2	-	-	TGTGCCAGCAGCCCTCAGTCCTCGAACACTGAAGCTTTCTTT	CASSPQSSNTEAFF
TRBJ2-7	TRBV7-9	TRBD1	-	TGTGCCAGCAGCTTAGGAAGGACAGGGATGGACTACGAGCAGTACTTC	CASSLGRTGMDYEQYF
TRBJ2-3	TRBV15	-	-	TGTGCCACCAGCAGAGATCCGGGCGGGGGCACAGATACGCAGTATTTT	CATSRDPGGGTDTQYF
TRBJ2-7	TRBV6-5	TRBD2	-	TGTGCCAGCAGTGTATCCGGGACTAGCAGCTACGAGCAGTACTTC	CASSVSGTSSYEQYF
TRBJ2-5	TRBV2	TRBD2	-	TGTGCCAGCAGTGAAATTGGGCTAGCGGGAGTTGGGCAAGAGACCCAGTACTTC	CASSEIGLAGVGQETQYF
TRBJ2-7	TRBV19	TRBD1	-	TGTGTCAGTAGCCCCGTGAGGACAGGCAACTACGAGCAGTACTTC	CVSSPVRTGNYEQYF
TRBJ1-5	TRBV28	-	-	TGTGCCAGCAGTCAGATCCCCCAGCCCCAGCATTTT	CASSQIPQPQHF
TRBJ1-1	TRBV25-1	-	-	TGTGCCAGCAGTGGCGGCAGCCCGAACACTGAAGCTTTCTTT	CASSGGSPNTEAFF
TRBJ2-1	TRBV2	-	few	TGTGCCAGCAGTGGCACGCGAGGACTTGAGCAGTTCTTC	CASSGTRGLEQFF
TRBJ1-5	TRBV19	-	-	TGTGCCAGTGAAGGACAGAGCAATCAGCCCCAGCATTTT	CASEGQSNQPQHF
TRBJ2-7	TRBV27	-	once	TGTGCCAGCAGTTTTCCCCCCAACGCTGGGGGAGGCGAGCAGTACTTC	CASSFPPNAGGGEQYF
TRBJ2-1	TRBV10-3	TRBD2	-	TGTGCCACCTCAGGACTAGCGGGAGTAGACGAGCAGTTCTTC	CATSGLAGVDEQFF
TRBJ2-5	TRBV5-1	-	few	TGCGCCAGCAGCTGGACCGGGGGAGGAGAGACCCAGTACTTC	CASSWTGGGETQYF
TRBJ2-1	TRBV11-2	TRBD2	-	TGTGCCAGCAGCTTCGGACTAGCGGTCTACAATGAGCAGTTCTTC	CASSFGLAVYNEQFF
TRBJ2-1	TRBV5-8	TRBD2	-	TGTGCCAGCAGCTTGGGACTAGCGGGTTACAATGAGCAGTTCTTC	CASSLGLAGYNEQFF
TRBJ2-1	TRBV4-2	TRBD2	-	TGTGCCAGCAGCCAAGAGGCGTCTAGCGGACGGGAAGGGCAGTTCTTC	CASSQEASSGREGQFF